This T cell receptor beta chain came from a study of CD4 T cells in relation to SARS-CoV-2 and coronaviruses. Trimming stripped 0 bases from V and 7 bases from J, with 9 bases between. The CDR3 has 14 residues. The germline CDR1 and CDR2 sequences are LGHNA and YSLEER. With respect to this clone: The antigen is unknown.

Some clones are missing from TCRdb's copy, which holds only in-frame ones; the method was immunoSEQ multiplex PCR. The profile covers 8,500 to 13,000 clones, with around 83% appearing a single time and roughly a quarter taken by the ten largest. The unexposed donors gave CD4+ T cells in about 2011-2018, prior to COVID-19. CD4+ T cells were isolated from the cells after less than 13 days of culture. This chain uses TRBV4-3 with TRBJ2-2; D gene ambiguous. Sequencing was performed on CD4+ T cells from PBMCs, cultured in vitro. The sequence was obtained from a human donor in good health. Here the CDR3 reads CASSQEPAIGELFF. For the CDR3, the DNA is TGCGCCAGCAGCCAAGAACCCGCGATCGGGGAGCTGTTTTTT.